A single TCR beta chain is shown here with its context. Antigen: not known. The record originates from a study of OX40 agonist ivuxolimab in advanced cancers. Across the study: The diagnoses of dose-escalation patients were hepatocellular carcinoma, melanoma, renal cell or head and neck cancer.

TCRdb keeps only in-frame clones here, not all; method: immunoSEQ multiplex PCR. The sample consists of around 30,000 clones, about four fifths of them appearing once. The CDR3 totals 16 residues. V was trimmed by 3 bases and J by 0 bases, leaving 12 bases between them. CDR1 is SEHNR and CDR2 is FQNEAQ in the germline V gene (reference sequence). The study's findings and limits: Undetermined was the antigen specificity of the expanded peripheral T cells. Clonal expansion was seen in CD4+ and CD8+ blood T cells by week 6 at 0.1 to 3.0 mg/kg.

Collection of blood occurred at baseline, at cycle 4 day 1, and at cycle 7 day 1. The chain joins TRBV7-9 to TRBJ1-3, with a weak D call TRBD1 (6 bases). The sequences come from CD4+ or CD8+ T cells sorted from blood, collected in a trial of the OX40 agonist ivuxolimab. This TCR derives from an adult with an advanced solid tumor such as melanoma, head and neck, liver or kidney cancer. The CDR3 loop reads CASSFWTATSGNTIYF. CDR3 sequence (DNA): TGTGCCAGCAGCTTTTGGACAGCGACCTCTGGAAACACCATATATTTT.